What follows is one T cell receptor beta chain and its context. Its antigen remains undetermined. There are no base qualities to consult, and no much larger clone falls within one base. The CDR3 has 16 amino acids, counting the end cysteine and phenylalanine. The kept DNA is CDR3 alone, 48 bases in frame from the first base. CDR1 KGHSH and CDR2 LQKENI are derived from the germline V gene. V is shortened by 3 bases, J by 2 bases, and the region joining them spans 16 bases. Read against the paper, the sample's time point label means: pre-sensitization, week 0. The treatment or condition label here, explained by the study, means: therapeutic diphenylcyclopropenone sensitization with weekly scalp DPC. Blood at each patch-test visit was drawn before the patch test was applied. To be eligible, patients had to be aged 18 to 70, diagnosed with alopecia and judged suitable for DPC therapy, while pregnant patients were excluded. Total RNA was isolated from unfractionated whole blood collected in Tempus Blood RNA tubes.

The data were obtained in a study of human T cells and chemical hapten exposure (dated by TCRdb to 2020 to 2023). Concerning the study at large: For sensitization, 2% DPC in acetone was applied to a 2 cm by 2 cm area of upper inner arm skin. Throughout the study period of 20 to 30 weeks, patients also received therapeutic DPC doses to the scalp every week. Patch tests used Finn chambers with 0.01% DPC on the upper back, scored after 6 days by International Contact Dermatitis Research Group standards. The patient cohort, mostly female, included alopecia areata with under or over 50% scalp involvement, alopecia totalis and alopecia universalis. Libraries were pooled for sequencing, and variation in per-sample TCR yields was attributed mainly to small differences in library volumes within the pool. In alopecia patients, the study followed how the peripheral blood TCR repertoire changed in vivo over primary and secondary sensitization to diphenylcyclopropenone (DPC), a hapten. Patient blood was sampled pre-sensitization (week 0) and at 2, 6 and about 24 weeks after DPC sensitization. Blood for TCR sequencing was provided by twenty-nine alopecia patients at one to four time points (pre-sensitization, 2, 6 and 24 weeks). Here is what the overall study found, with its caveats: Because every patient had alopecia, a presumed autoimmune disease, the patients' immune response might differ from that of healthy individuals. Repeated subsampling changed both the strength of the expansion versus patch-test correlation and the threshold at which that correlation became significant. Significantly more large CDR3 similarity clusters were formed by expanded TCRs than by pre-sensitization or healthy control sets, consistent with antigen-driven responses. The number of TCRs above 1 in 1000 frequency did not change with DPC sensitization; there was no evidence of global repertoire structure alterations. The number of PT1 expanded TCRs positively correlated with patch test score, significant at thresholds 8, 16 and 32 but not 4.

Library generation was performed with RACE. For sequencing, a NextSeq 500 was employed. Library preparation attached unique molecular identifiers to individual cDNA molecules for quantitative, reproducible TCR counting. From each blood RNA sample, both TCR alpha and TCR beta chains were sequenced. Concerning the study's data processing: The median number of TCRs per sample was 85,000 to 100,000, ranging from about 20,000 to 700,000. V, J and CDR3 annotation of the TCR reads was performed with the Decombinator software suite. For the PS versus PT1 abundance plots, all samples were subsampled to the same number of TCRs (28,000). Expanded TCRs were defined as absent before sensitization and observed at least eight times at the 2-week time point. The public reads were run again by TCRdb, first through fastp at Q25 and then through MiXCR, and only productive beta chains were kept. Duplicate CDR3 protein sequences are folded into a single record with the most common DNA and genes. It is TCRdb's table, rather than the study itself, that gives the V and J calls and clone size. The sample records fewer than 200,000 distinct CDR3 sequences, almost 30% of which are singletons. Of the sample, roughly 3% falls within the top ten clones.

The chain employs TRBV18 and TRBJ1-1; a confident D gene designation cannot be given. Material: whole blood, obtained in connection with sensitization to the hapten diphenylcyclopropenone (DPC). The receptor was derived from a woman in her twenties or thirties with alopecia areata. Some clones in this sample may be carry-over from other donors' samples. The nucleotide sequence is TGTGCCAGCTCACCCCGGACGCCGACTTCTAACACTGAAGCTTTCTTT. Its translation is CASSPRTPTSNTEAFF. The entire variable domain, with the stretches around the CDR3 drawn from the reference TRBV18 and TRBJ1-1 proteins, is NAGVMQNPRHLVRRRGQEARLRCSPMKGHSHVYWYRQLPEEGLKFMVYLQKENIIDESGMPKERFSAEFPKEGPSILRIQQVVRGDSAAYFCASSPRTPTSNTEAFFGQGTRLTVV.